The clone carrying this T cell receptor beta chain was detected only a few times. Described time point: patch test 1, 2 weeks after DPC sensitization. Treatment specified: therapeutic diphenylcyclopropenone sensitization with weekly scalp DPC. Using its own MiXCR run on the RACE reads, TCRdb lists one record per CDR3 protein. This sample has some 350,000 distinct CDR3 sequences, with approximately 6.3% found just once. This CDR3 spans 15 amino acids. V dropped 6 bases and J dropped 9 bases, with 21 bases sitting between them. The data belong to a study of human T cells and chemical hapten exposure. The material sequenced was whole blood, taken in connection with sensitization to the hapten diphenylcyclopropenone (DPC). This receptor was identified in a woman aged 18-35 years with alopecia areata. Some clones in this sample may be carry-over from other donors' samples. V gene TRBV12-3 or TRBV12-4 combines with J gene TRBJ2-1; D call uncertain. The CDR3 DNA follows: TGTGCCAGCAGCCCCCCCCCGATTTGGTTGGGTGAGCAGTTCTTC. Amino acid sequence: CASSPPPIWLGEQFF.